This TCR beta chain came from a study of T cell repertoires in aging, cancer and after chemotherapy. Whole-study context: Donors were grouped into six age bands spanning 30 or younger through 70 or older. Glioblastoma patients receiving temozolomide-based therapy gave paired samples before and after chemotherapy.

Multiplex touch-down PCR with TRB-A/B primers amplified rearranged V-D-J TRB sequences. TCRdb analysed the multiplex PCR reads with MiXCR anew, one entry per CDR3 protein. This sample has some 3,000 distinct CDR3 sequences, with 30% to 45% found just once. CDR1 SGHTA and CDR2 FQGNSA come from the germline V gene. This CDR3 region has 13 residues. V shed 5 bases and J 4 bases; nucleotides not matched to a gene: 3. Amplification of TCR beta used genomic DNA extracted from peripheral blood. J is TRBJ1-2 and V is TRBV7-2; 8 bases agree with TRBD1. This TCR derives from a human donor with a solid tumor. Sequenced material: blood. The CDR3 loop reads CASSETGGYGYTF. The CDR3 DNA is TGTGCCAGCAGCGAAACAGGGGGCTATGGCTACACCTTC.